A selection of T cell receptor beta chains follows, all from one sample in a study of beta chain features in type 1 diabetes. Data came from immunoSEQ multiplex PCR; TCRdb stores just in-frame clones and leaves some out. The table lists more than 300,000 clones, around 16% of them singletons. What was sequenced was naive CD4+ T cells from blood. These receptors originate from a woman under 30 in good health. The CDR3 runs from the conserved cysteine through the conserved F or W. A D gene is named only where the DNA matches it firmly. Only some rows state a clone size, as once, few, many or a class for expanded clones.

TRBD1	13	TRBV29-1	few	TRBJ2-4	TGCAGCGCTAACGGACAGGGGGAGAACATTCAGTACTTC	CSANGQGENIQYF
TRBD2	13	TRBV9	few	TRBJ2-3	TGTGCCAGCAGCAGCGGGAGAACAGATACGCAGTATTTT	CASSSGRTDTQYF
TRBD1	16	TRBV28	-	TRBJ2-4	TGTGCCAGCCGCCCAGTGGGACAGGCGGCCAAAAACATTCAGTACTTC	CASRPVGQAAKNIQYF
TRBD2	15	TRBV6-5	-	TRBJ2-3	TGTGCCAGCAGTTACGGGCGGGGGAGCACAGATACGCAGTATTTT	CASSYGRGSTDTQYF
-	14	TRBV7-7	-	TRBJ2-2	TGTGCTAGCAGCTTTGCAGAAAACACCGGGGAGCTGTTTTTT	CASSFAENTGELFF
-	12	TRBV30	-	TRBJ2-7	TGTGCCTGGGAGAAAGCATCCTACGAGCAGTACTTC	CAWEKASYEQYF
TRBD2	16	TRBV5-1	few	TRBJ2-7	TGCGCCAGCAGTATAGGGAGCGGGGCACTCTCCTACGAGCAGTACTTC	CASSIGSGALSYEQYF
TRBD2	18	TRBV5-1	few	TRBJ2-1	TGCGCCCAAAAAGTCCCGGGACTAGCGGTAGTGGTGGTCAATGAGCAGTTCTTC	CAQKVPGLAVVVVNEQFF
TRBD1	16	TRBV6-1	few	TRBJ2-7	TGTGCCAGCAGTGAAGTCGGTTCCGACAGGGACTACGAGCAGTACTTC	CASSEVGSDRDYEQYF
TRBD1	15	TRBV25-1	-	TRBJ1-4	TGTGCCAGCAGTGAATGGGACAGGGCTAATGAAAAACTGTTTTTT	CASSEWDRANEKLFF
TRBD2	14	TRBV7-3	-	TRBJ2-5	TGTGCCAGCAGCCAGACTAGCGGGAGCCAGACCCAGTACTTC	CASSQTSGSQTQYF
-	13	TRBV25-1	few	TRBJ2-6	TGTGCCAGCAGTGAGGCCGGGGCCAACGTCCTGACTTTC	CASSEAGANVLTF
-	11	TRBV7-9	few	TRBJ1-1	TGTGCCAGCAGCTTAGAGAGGGAAGCTTTCTTT	CASSLEREAFF
-	13	TRBV5-1	-	TRBJ2-1	TGCGCCAGCCGGGACAATAGCTACAATGAGCAGTTCTTC	CASRDNSYNEQFF
-	14	TRBV12-5	-	TRBJ2-7	TGTGCTAGTGCCGGGACTCGCCCTCACCACGAGCAGTACTTC	CASAGTRPHHEQYF
TRBD1	16	TRBV4-1	-	TRBJ1-2	TGCGCCAGCAGCACCACAGACAGGGCCTCTAACTATGGCTACACCTTC	CASSTTDRASNYGYTF
TRBD2	16	TRBV7-3	few	TRBJ2-1	TGTGCCAGCAGCTTCACCGGGACTAGCCAGTACAATGAGCAGTTCTTC	CASSFTGTSQYNEQFF
TRBD1	14	TRBV29-1	few	TRBJ2-1	TGCAGCGCTAACGGACAGGGCTCATACAATGAGCAGTTCTTC	CSANGQGSYNEQFF
TRBD1	15	TRBV28	-	TRBJ2-7	TGTGCCAGCAGTTCCCCCGGGACAGGGACTTACGAGCAGTACTTC	CASSSPGTGTYEQYF
TRBD2	17	TRBV4-2	few	TRBJ2-5	TGTGCCAGCAGCCAAACTAGCGGGAGGGAACACCAAGAGACCCAGTACTTC	CASSQTSGREHQETQYF
TRBD2	15	TRBV28	few	TRBJ2-7	TGTGCCAGCAGTTTAGCTAGCGGGGTCTCCTACGAGCAGTACTTC	CASSLASGVSYEQYF
TRBD1	14	TRBV30	-	TRBJ1-2	TGTGCCTGGAGTGGGGACAGGGGGTCCTATGGCTACACCTTC	CAWSGDRGSYGYTF
TRBD2	15	TRBV5-4	few	TRBJ2-1	TGTGCCAGCAGGCTACTAGCGGGAGTCTACAATGAGCAGTTCTTC	CASRLLAGVYNEQFF
-	14	TRBV15	few	TRBJ1-5	TGTGCCACCAGCAGAGAACAGCCTGATCAGCCCCAGCATTTT	CATSREQPDQPQHF
-	11	TRBV7-3	-	TRBJ2-1	TGTGCCAGCAGCCAAAGCGACCCAAAGTTCTTC	CASSQSDPKFF
TRBD2	16	TRBV5-1	few	TRBJ2-1	TGCGCCAGCAGCTTGGATGGTCTAGCGGGCTACAATGAGCAGTTCTTC	CASSLDGLAGYNEQFF
-	16	TRBV29-1	-	TRBJ1-5	TGCAGCGTTTTACCCGCTCCCGCTAGCAACAATCAGCCCCAGCATTTT	CSVLPAPASNNQPQHF
TRBD1	14	TRBV4-1	-	TRBJ2-7	TGCGCCAGCAGCCAAGGTGACAGGGGTAATAAGCAGTACTTC	CASSQGDRGNKQYF
-	14	TRBV28	-	TRBJ1-2	TGTGCCAGCACGCCCGGGCAGGGTGTTAGGGGCTACACCTTC	CASTPGQGVRGYTF
TRBD1	15	TRBV5-6	few	TRBJ2-7	TGTGCCAGCAGCTTGGCCGGGACAGGGTCGAGAGAGCAGTACTTC	CASSLAGTGSREQYF
-	16	TRBV29-1	-	TRBJ2-4	TGCAGCGTTGTGCTTCTCTCAAGAGGGGCCAAAAACATTCAGTACTTC	CSVVLLSRGAKNIQYF
-	9	TRBV6-4	-	TRBJ2-1	TGTGCCAGCGAGCGAGAGCAGTTCTTC	CASEREQFF
TRBD2	17	TRBV9	-	TRBJ2-1	TGTGCCAGCAGCCCCAGATTAGCGGGAGGCCACTGGGATGAGCAGTTCTTC	CASSPRLAGGHWDEQFF
TRBD2	14	TRBV18	-	TRBJ2-1	TGTGCCAGCTCACCTGGGGATAGCGGGAATGAGCAGTTCTTC	CASSPGDSGNEQFF
-	13	TRBV11-2	few	TRBJ2-1	TGTGCCAGCAGCTTAGACCGGACAAGGGAGCAGTTCTTC	CASSLDRTREQFF
-	15	TRBV29-1	few	TRBJ2-6	TGCAGCGTCTCGACAGGCGGCTCTGGGGCCAACGTCCTGACTTTC	CSVSTGGSGANVLTF